The 20 T cell receptor beta chains reported below all come from one sample, sequenced in a study of blood T cell repertoires in COVID-19. Sequencing was performed with immunoSEQ multiplex PCR; in TCRdb, only in-frame clones are kept and a portion is missing. The table shows under 250,000 clones, with around 82% occurring only once. The source material was peripheral blood. Source of these receptors: a woman aged 70-85 years with acute or convalescent COVID-19.

The rearrangement uses TRBV24-1 and TRBJ2-3; possible D gene TRBD2, 6 bases. V lost 5 bases to trimming and J lost 5 bases, with 10 bases between them. CDR3 length equals 13 residues. In germline, CDR1 is KGHDR, CDR2 SFDVKD. The CDR3 reads CATSGVGGDTQYF. The CDR3 coding sequence is TGTGCCACCAGTGGGGTCGGGGGAGATACGCAGTATTTT.

V usage is TRBV4-1 and J usage is TRBJ1-5, with TRBD1 matching over 9 bases. This CDR3 is 16 amino acids long. Germline assignment: CDR1 MGHRA and CDR2 YSYEKL. Trimming at V came to 4 bases and at J to 6 bases, leaving 10 bases not matched to a gene. In DNA form, the CDR3 reads TGCGCCAGCAGCCTTAGACAGGGGGTTGAGATTCAGCCCCAGCATTTT. Encoded protein: CASSLRQGVEIQPQHF.

V gene TRBV18 combines with J gene TRBJ2-1; 15 nucleotides line up with TRBD2. The CDR3 is 19 amino acids. V shed 10 bases and J 6 bases; nucleotides not matched to a gene: 19. Per germline, CDR1 KGHSH and CDR2 LQKENI. The chain's CDR3 is CATAGLAGGENTVINEQFF. DNA for the CDR3: TGTGCCACAGCCGGACTAGCGGGGGGGGAGAATACGGTAATCAATGAGCAGTTCTTC.

This clone was observed a handful of times. The rearrangement joins TRBV5-6 to TRBJ1-5, with D uncertain. Trimming shortened V by 3 bases and J by 5 bases, and 15 bases separated the two germline ends. The CDR3 totals 15 residues. Germline loops: CDR1 SGHDT, CDR2 YYEEEE. This CDR3 is CASSSPSTGDQPQHF. In DNA, the CDR3 is TGTGCCAGCAGCTCACCTTCCACGGGTGATCAGCCCCAGCATTTT.

The chain couples TRBV2 to TRBJ2-4, with D possibly matching TRBD2 (5 bases). This CDR3 comprises 17 residues. The ends were cut back, 4 bases at V and 9 bases at J, with 25 bases in the middle. The V gene's germline CDR1 is SNHLY and CDR2 FYNNEI. CDR3 DNA sequence: TGTGCCAGCAGTGTGGACTCATGGAGAGTGGCGGTGTTCATTCAGTACTTC. Its translation is CASSVDSWRVAVFIQYF.

This rearrangement joins TRBV4-1 to TRBJ1-1, with no clear D. Trimming stripped 2 bases from V and 0 bases from J, with 16 bases between. Germline CDR1 is MGHRA and CDR2 is YSYEKL. This CDR3 spans 17 amino acids. CDR3 protein: CASSQLSVSSMNTEAFF. The CDR3 DNA reads as TGCGCCAGCAGCCAATTAAGTGTAAGTAGTATGAACACTGAAGCTTTCTTT.

J is TRBJ1-2 and V is TRBV30, with 12 nucleotides matching TRBD1. The CDR3 consists of 15 residues. CDR1 GTSNPN and CDR2 SVGIG come from the germline V gene (reference sequence). V trimming: 3 bases; J trimming: 8 bases; junction bases outside the gene matches: 10. The CDR3 DNA reads TGTGCCTGGAGGGGTTCCGGGACAGGGGGCGGCGGCTACACCTTC. Protein: CAWRGSGTGGGGYTF.

The CDR3 region has the DNA TGTGCCACCAGTGATTTCGGCCAGGGCCAAGAGACCCAGTACTTC. It specifies CATSDFGQGQETQYF. This chain joins TRBV24-1 and TRBJ2-5, with D maybe TRBD1 (5 bases). The CDR3 spans 15 residues. Germline V CDR1 and CDR2: KGHDR, SFDVKD. Trimming shortened V by 1 base and J by 1 base, and 9 bases separated the two germline ends.

A single count supports this clone. This sequence joins TRBV28 and TRBJ1-2; no clear D gene. Germline V gives CDR1 MDHEN, CDR2 SYDVKM. V lost 5 bases and J 7 bases, leaving 14 bases between the germline ends. The CDR3 has 13 residues. CDR3 amino acids: CASSTGGFFGYTF. CDR3 nucleotide sequence: TGTGCCAGCAGTACGGGAGGGTTCTTTGGCTACACCTTC.

V and J are TRBV7-6 and TRBJ1-6; D perhaps matches TRBD1 (6 bases). Germline V gives CDR1 SGHVS, CDR2 FNYEAQ. V lost 4 bases to trimming and J lost 10 bases, with 17 bases between them. The CDR3 spans 15 residues. Written as DNA, the CDR3 is TGTGCCAGCAGCTCTAACAGGGAACGGGCCTCACCCCTCCACTTT. Its translation is CASSSNRERASPLHF.

This clone appeared a few times. The gene calls are TRBV6-5 and TRBJ2-7; 8 bases align to TRBD1. Germline CDR1 reads MNHEY; CDR2 reads SVGAGI. The CDR3 has 13 amino acids. V was clipped by 8 bases and J by 7 bases; unmatched bases: 10. The DNA for the CDR3 is TGTGCCAGCGGGGGAATGGACAGGGCTGAGCAGTACTTC. This encodes CASGGMDRAEQYF.

This chain uses TRBV28 with TRBJ2-1; 11 nucleotides line up with TRBD2. There are 15 residues in the CDR3. The junction had 6 bases not matched to a gene; V was cut back by 8 bases and J by 3 bases. Germline CDR1 and CDR2: MDHEN and SYDVKM. CDR3 sequence: CASGSGGGNYNEQFF. In nucleotides, the CDR3 is TGTGCCAGCGGTAGCGGGGGGGGAAACTACAATGAGCAGTTCTTC.

This clone was seen more than once but under ten times. The chain employs TRBV4-1 and TRBJ2-7, with TRBD2 identical over 9 bases. The CDR3 contains 16 residues. Germline CDR1 is MGHRA and CDR2 is YSYEKL. Unmatched junction bases numbered 7, after V lost 0 bases and J lost 4 bases. The CDR3 is CASSQDHTSGGYEQYF. Written as DNA, the CDR3 is TGCGCCAGCAGCCAAGATCACACAAGCGGGGGGTACGAGCAGTACTTC.

The V gene is TRBV6-5, the J gene TRBJ1-1, with TRBD1 matching 9 bases. V dropped 2 bases and J dropped 4; count of bases not matched to a gene: 5. The CDR3 loop spans 15 amino acids. Germline CDR1 is MNHEY and CDR2 is SVGAGI. The CDR3 spells CASSYVGQGRTEAFF. The CDR3 bases are TGTGCCAGCAGTTACGTGGGACAGGGTCGCACTGAAGCTTTCTTT.

The chain joins TRBV4-3 to TRBJ2-3, with 7 bases lining up with TRBD2. Germline V lookup: CDR1 LGHNA, CDR2 YSLEER. The CDR3 runs to 15 residues. V lost 1 base to trimming and J lost 1 base; unmatched junction nucleotides: 2. CDR3 sequence reads: CASSQGRGGTDTQYF. CDR3 DNA: TGCGCCAGCAGCCAAGGTCGGGGGGGCACAGATACGCAGTATTTT.

The genes are TRBV5-1 and TRBJ1-4; the D is unclear. CDR3 length: 14 residues. Trimming left V 1 base short and J 4 bases short, with 8 bases between. CDR1 and CDR2 (germline): SGHRS, YFSETQ. The CDR3 is CASSLMGDNEKLFF. The CDR3 region has the DNA TGCGCCAGCAGCTTGATGGGAGATAATGAAAAACTGTTTTTT.

In DNA form, the CDR3 reads TGCGCCAGCAGCTTGGATCAGGGCGAGCAGTACTTC. Residues: CASSLDQGEQYF. V usage is TRBV5-1 and J usage is TRBJ2-7, with D possibly TRBD1 on 5 matching bases. This CDR3 is 12 amino acids long. Germline assignment: CDR1 SGHRS and CDR2 YFSETQ. The germline V and J ends were trimmed by 0 bases and 6 bases, with 7 bases remaining between them.

This clone was detected once. CDR3 region: CSAVQSYEQYF. In nucleotides, the CDR3 is TGCAGTGCTGTACAGTCCTACGAGCAGTACTTC. This chain connects TRBV20-1 to TRBJ2-7; D is undetermined. V lost 5 bases to trimming and J lost 1 base, with 6 bases between them. Germline assignment: CDR1 DFQATT and CDR2 SNEGSKA (reference sequence). This CDR3 comprises 11 residues.

The V and J genes are TRBV29-1 and TRBJ2-3; the match to TRBD2 covers 13 bases. Germline CDR1 is SQVTM and CDR2 is ANQGSEA. The CDR3 has 20 residues. J was trimmed by 0 bases and V by 4 bases; bases with no gene match: 16. The DNA of the CDR3 is TGCAGCGTTGCTCCCGGACTAGCGGGGGCTCGTTTCACTAGCACAGATACGCAGTATTTT. Encoded protein: CSVAPGLAGARFTSTDTQYF.

CDR3 region: CASSVSVKETQYF. The DNA for the CDR3 is TGCGCCAGCAGCGTTTCAGTAAAAGAGACCCAGTACTTC. The gene calls are TRBV5-1 and TRBJ2-5, with unresolved D. There are 13 residues in the CDR3. Per the germline V gene, CDR1 is SGHRS and CDR2 is YFSETQ. The V end lost 4 bases, the J end lost 3 bases, and 10 bases lay between the germline ends.